What follows are 7 T cell receptor beta chains derived from one specimen sequenced in a study of beta chain features in type 1 diabetes. Their antigen targets remain unknown. Study observations and caveats: Researchers report that Type 1 diabetes patients had moderately but significantly shorter TCRB CDR3s across all four CD4+ subsets.

The entirety of the isolated RNA underwent reverse transcription, so expressed TCRB transcripts were sequenced. The assay was immunoSEQ multiplex PCR, and TCRdb's table has in-frame clones only and misses some. The data hold 50,000 to 70,000 clones, with approximately 52% observed a single time. What was sequenced was Tregs from blood. The receptors stem from a middle-aged woman with type 1 diabetes.

This clone showed up just a few times. The CDR3 here is CASSPTRTETQYF. The CDR3 DNA sequence: TGTGCCAGCAGCCCGACTAGGACGGAGACCCAGTACTTC. The chain employs TRBV6-6 and TRBJ2-5; possibly TRBD2 for D (6 bases). CDR3 length: 13 residues. The germline V and J ends were trimmed by 6 bases and 5 bases, with 13 bases remaining between them. Looked up from germline, CDR1 is MNHNY and CDR2 is SVGAGI (reference sequence).

This clone was observed a few times. The V and J genes are TRBV9 and TRBJ2-5; possibly TRBD2 for D (6 bases). Trimming pared 2 bases from V and 4 bases from J, leaving 18 bases between. The CDR3 loop spans 16 amino acids. CDR1 and CDR2 from the germline V gene are SGDLS and YYNGEE. Here the CDR3 DNA reads TGTGCCAGCAGCGTGGGCATAGCGGACGCCACAGAGACCCAGTACTTC. It yields the protein CASSVGIADATETQYF.

This clone has only a few counts. The chain uses TRBV28 and TRBJ2-7, with D possibly matching TRBD1 (6 bases). Germline CDR1 MDHEN, CDR2 SYDVKM. The CDR3 runs 13 residues. V was shortened by 5 bases and J by 6 bases, with 14 bases between the two germline ends. The DNA for the CDR3 is TGTGCCAGCAGTCTACCGGGACACCCCGAGCAGTACTTC. Its protein product is CASSLPGHPEQYF.

The chain has TRBV7-2 and TRBJ2-5; 7 nucleotides match TRBD1. CDR1 is SGHTA and CDR2 is FQGNSA in the germline V gene. After removal of 9 bases from V and 2 bases from J, the junction contained 6 bases not matched to a gene. CDR3 length: 13 residues. CDR3 nucleotides: TGTGCCAGTTCCTGGGACAGACAAGAGACCCAGTACTTC. Translating it yields CASSWDRQETQYF.

This chain joins TRBV7-2 and TRBJ1-2; D is ambiguous. The CDR3 extends over 16 amino acids. Trimming stripped 1 base from V and 1 base from J, with 13 bases between. Germline V gene sequence: CDR1 SGHTA, CDR2 FQGNSA. The CDR3 sequence: CASSLVAVRFNYGYTF. The CDR3 DNA reads as TGTGCCAGCAGCTTAGTAGCGGTGAGATTTAACTATGGCTACACCTTC.

In its sample, this clone was seen once. The chain employs TRBV6-5 and TRBJ1-2; possible D gene TRBD1, 6 bases. V gave up 4 bases and J gave up 4 bases, with 10 bases separating them. In germline, CDR1 is MNHEY, CDR2 SVGAGI. This CDR3 is 13 amino acids long. CDR3 amino acids: CASSSLDSYGYTF. The CDR3, as DNA: TGTGCCAGCAGTTCCTTGGACAGCTATGGCTACACCTTC.

For the CDR3, the DNA is TGTGCCAGCAGTTTTCAGGGGGCGAACACTGAAGCTTTCTTT. It translates to CASSFQGANTEAFF. The V call is TRBV6-6, the J call TRBJ1-1; 8 nucleotides line up with TRBD1. With 4 bases clipped from V and 1 base from J, the junction kept 2 bases outside the gene matches. Germline assignment: CDR1 MNHNY and CDR2 SVGAGI (reference sequence). This CDR3 contains 14 residues.